This T cell receptor beta chain was profiled in a study of T cells in Graves' hyperthyroidism and ophthalmopathy. Findings of the study overall: The model forecast ophthalmopathy, anticipating it by a median around 6.9 months before onset. Ophthalmopathy was separated from stable hyperthyroidism by a 13 V-J model.

The source material, RNA transcripts, was used to amplify TCR beta CDR3 regions. In the first-round RT-PCR of the TCR CDR3, the HTBI primer set was used. TCRdb re-called the multiplex PCR reads through MiXCR, storing one row per CDR3 protein. Of about 640,000 distinct CDR3 sequences listed, roughly 45% are singletons. Comment on this clonotype: Its antigen is still unknown.

Per germline, CDR1 DFQATT and CDR2 SNEGSKA (reference sequence). CDR3 size: 14 residues. Trimming pared 0 bases from V and 4 bases from J, leaving 13 bases between. Exclusion of a patient resulted from uncontrolled infection, other autoimmune disease, pregnancy or lactation. Orbital computed tomography and thyroid ultrasound, together with serum TRAb and thyroxine and clinical symptoms, were used for diagnoses. The sequenced sample consisted of peripheral blood or thyroid tissue (not recorded which). The chain recombines TRBV20-1 with TRBJ2-7, with D perhaps TRBD2 (7 bases). The receptor comes from an adult man with Graves' disease, either hyperthyroidism or ophthalmopathy (not recorded which). CDR3 protein: CSARDWGGPYEQYF. CDR3 nucleotide sequence: TGCAGTGCTAGAGATTGGGGGGGGCCTTACGAGCAGTACTTC.